Presented here are 26 T cell receptor beta chains from one specimen sequenced in a study of identical twins. One entry per CDR3 protein results from TCRdb running MiXCR on the 5' RACE reads. This sample has some 1,700,000 distinct CDR3 sequences, with about 30% found just once. The sequencing sample was made of cord blood. The receptors were sampled from a newborn girl in good health.

This clonotype was counted at least ten times. This CDR3 reads CSARDKGYEQYF. CDR3 nucleotide sequence: TGCAGTGCTAGAGATAAGGGCTACGAGCAGTACTTC. This sequence joins TRBV20-1 and TRBJ2-7, with D uncertain. CDR1 and CDR2 from the germline V gene are DFQATT and SNEGSKA (reference sequence). The CDR3 contains 12 residues. V was shortened by 0 bases and J by 3 bases, with 6 bases between the two germline ends.

The J gene is TRBJ2-5, the V gene TRBV19, with 10 nucleotides matching TRBD1. Germline CDR1 is LNHDA and CDR2 is SQIVND (reference sequence). The junction had 9 bases not matched to a gene; V was cut back by 9 bases and J by 11 bases. This CDR3 contains 12 residues. The CDR3 here is CASRGQGKGQYF. The DNA for the CDR3 is TGTGCCAGCCGGGGACAGGGGAAAGGGCAGTACTTC.

V is TRBV7-6 and J is TRBJ1-4; D unresolved. The ends were cut back, 4 bases at V and 8 bases at J, with 11 bases in the middle. The length of the CDR3 is 13 residues. Germline CDR1 and CDR2: SGHVS and FNYEAQ. CDR3 amino acids: CASSSETGEKLFF. CDR3 coding DNA: TGTGCCAGCAGCTCAGAAACGGGGGAAAAACTGTTTTTT.

This clonotype was recorded a few times. The chain is built from TRBV24-1 and TRBJ2-1; 12 bases are shared with TRBD2. Germline trimming cut 4 bases from V and 2 bases from J; bases unmatched to any gene: 2. In germline, CDR1 is KGHDR, CDR2 SFDVKD. The CDR3 covers 16 residues. CDR3 in DNA: TGTGCCACCAGTGAGACTAGCGGGGGCCCCTACAATGAGCAGTTCTTC. Its protein product is CATSETSGGPYNEQFF.

The chain carries TRBV13 and TRBJ1-1; 8 bases align to TRBD1. Germline values: CDR1 PRHDT, CDR2 FYEKMQ (reference sequence). The J segment lost 2 bases and the V segment lost 8 bases, leaving 10 bases of the junction unmatched. The CDR3 is made up of 15 amino acids. CDR3 protein: CASEGQGGGNTEAFF. The CDR3 bases are TGTGCCAGCGAAGGACAGGGAGGAGGAAACACTGAAGCTTTCTTT.

The chain recombines TRBV5-1 with TRBJ2-5, with a possible D match to TRBD2 (6 bases). Germline loops: CDR1 SGHRS, CDR2 YFSETQ. Trimming pared 4 bases from V and 5 bases from J, leaving 12 bases between. The CDR3 length is 13 residues. The CDR3 nucleotides read TGCGCCAGCAGCCTTTCTAGCGTGGAGACCCAGTACTTC. Its translation is CASSLSSVETQYF.

The chain recombines TRBV27 with TRBJ2-1, with no clear D. V lost 3 bases and J lost 2, with 14 bases in between. Germline V gene sequence: CDR1 MNHEY, CDR2 SMNVEV (reference sequence). CDR3 size: 16 residues. CDR3 in amino acids: CASSFFTGRPYNEQFF. The DNA of the CDR3 is TGTGCCAGCAGTTTTTTTACCGGGCGTCCCTACAATGAGCAGTTCTTC.

The chain is built from TRBV20-1 and TRBJ1-5; D gene unclear. The CDR3 has 13 residues. V lost 3 bases and J 4 bases, leaving 10 bases between the germline ends. Germline CDR1 is DFQATT and CDR2 is SNEGSKA (reference sequence). The CDR3 protein is CSASPTANQPQHF. The CDR3 DNA reads as TGCAGTGCTAGCCCGACTGCGAATCAGCCCCAGCATTTT.

In its sample, this clonotype was seen many times. CDR3 bases: TGTGCCTGGAAACGACTAGCGGGAGACGAGCAGTACTTC. Its protein is CAWKRLAGDEQYF. The V call is TRBV28, the J call TRBJ2-7; 12 bases fit TRBD2. Trimming took 11 bases from V and 5 from J; bases not matched to a gene: 7. In germline, CDR1 is MDHEN, CDR2 SYDVKM. The CDR3 runs 13 residues.

The CDR3 DNA is TGTGCCAGCAGTTACTCGAATCTTATAGGGGATGAGCAGTTCTTC. It encodes CASSYSNLIGDEQFF. The chain carries TRBV6-2 or TRBV6-3 and TRBJ2-1; D is possibly TRBD1 (5 bases). V lost 0 bases and J lost 8, with 14 bases in between. The germline gives CDR1 MNHEY, CDR2 SVGEGT. This CDR3 is built from 15 residues.

This clonotype was seen a handful of times. The rearrangement uses TRBV29-1 and TRBJ2-7; D tentatively fits TRBD1 or TRBD2 (5 bases each). The CDR3 has 13 amino acids. V was clipped by 5 bases and J by 1 base, with 12 bases between them. The germline V gene encodes CDR1 SQVTM and CDR2 ANQGSEA. Here the CDR3 DNA reads TGCAGCGTTACAGGACTCCTTTCCTACGAGCAGTACTTC. It encodes CSVTGLLSYEQYF.

This clonotype has a handful of counts. CDR3 loop: CASSPQRTGGYGYTF. CDR3 nucleotide sequence: TGCGCCAGCAGCCCCCAACGGACAGGGGGCTATGGCTACACCTTC. The gene calls are TRBV5-1 and TRBJ1-2, with 10 bases aligning to TRBD1. Germline V CDR1 and CDR2: SGHRS, YFSETQ. V lost 4 bases and J lost 4; bases outside the gene matches: 7. This CDR3 is built from 15 residues.

The V and J genes are TRBV30 and TRBJ2-3; D possibly corresponds to TRBD1 (5 bases). The V end was cut by 0 bases, the J end by 2 bases, with 15 bases between. CDR1 is GTSNPN, CDR2 SVGIG, per germline (reference sequence). The CDR3 totals 16 residues. In nucleotides, the CDR3 is TGTGCCTGGAGTGTTTGGCTTGGCAGGGCCACAGATACGCAGTATTTT. It is translated as CAWSVWLGRATDTQYF.

This clonotype has just a few counts. The V call is TRBV20-1, the J call TRBJ1-5; D is undetermined. V was cut by 3 bases and J by 0 bases, with 12 bases left in between. CDR1 is DFQATT and CDR2 is SNEGSKA in the germline V gene (reference sequence). The CDR3 runs 15 residues. In DNA, the CDR3 is TGCAGTGCTAGTCCCAGGTTTTATAGCAATCAGCCCCAGCATTTT. As protein: CSASPRFYSNQPQHF.

V is TRBV11-2 and J is TRBJ2-1, with 7 nucleotides matching TRBD2. Judging by the DNA end, TRBJ2-7 fits better; the J call may be wrong. This CDR3 contains 15 residues. Germline V gives CDR1 SGHAT, CDR2 FQNNGV. The CDR3 nucleotides are TGTGCCAGCACAAAAGGACTAGTGGTGTACAATGAGCAGTACTTC. It is translated as CASTKGLVVYNEQYF.

The V and J genes are TRBV7-2 and TRBJ2-1; D uncertain. Per germline, CDR1 SGHTA and CDR2 FQGNSA. Trimming shortened V by 1 base and J by 7 bases, and 14 bases separated the two germline ends. The CDR3 is 15 amino acids. CDR3 in amino acids: CASSLDRARANEQFF. The CDR3, as DNA: TGTGCCAGCAGCTTAGATAGGGCTAGGGCGAATGAGCAGTTCTTC.

The V gene is TRBV11-2, the J gene TRBJ1-6; 8 nucleotides agree with TRBD1. J lost 1 base, V lost 7 bases, and 9 bases had no gene match. Germline V gene data show CDR1 as SGHAT and CDR2 as FQNNGV. The CDR3 contains 17 residues. The CDR3 bases are TGTGCCAGCACATTTCACAGGGGGGGGTCCTATAATTCACCCCTCCACTTT. Translation: CASTFHRGGSYNSPLHF.

The rearrangement uses TRBV3-1 and TRBJ2-3; TRBD2 might be the D (5 bases). CDR1 is LGHDT and CDR2 is YNNKEL in the germline V gene (reference sequence). With 3 bases removed from V and 4 bases from J, the gap between germline ends came to 14 bases. This CDR3 region has 15 residues. The DNA for the CDR3 is TGTGCCAGCAGCCAGGCCAACGGGATTGCAGATACGCAGTATTTT. This codes for CASSQANGIADTQYF.

The V and J genes are TRBV7-4 and TRBJ2-3; a possible D gene is TRBD1 (6 bases). Trimming cost V 0 bases and J 2 bases, with 21 bases left between them. Germline lookup yields CDR1 SGHVT and CDR2 SQSDAQ. The length of the CDR3 is 19 residues. The CDR3: CASSLAHSSATGNTDTQYF. The CDR3 region has the DNA TGTGCCAGCAGCTTAGCGCATTCCAGTGCGACAGGAAACACAGATACGCAGTATTTT.

The genes are TRBV6-5 and TRBJ2-1; 8 bases are a match to TRBD1. Germline-derived CDR1 and CDR2 are MNHEY and SVGAGI. Unmatched junction bases numbered 4, after V lost 2 bases and J lost 4 bases. The CDR3 sequence is 15 residues long. The CDR3 region has the DNA TGTGCCAGCAGTTACCGGACAGGGAGGTACAATGAGCAGTTCTTC. Its protein product is CASSYRTGRYNEQFF.

The V call is TRBV18, the J call TRBJ1-1; possible D gene TRBD1, 5 bases. Germline V gene lookup returns CDR1 KGHSH and CDR2 LQKENI. V was pared by 4 bases and J by 3 bases, with 9 bases between. There are 13 residues in the CDR3. The CDR3 protein is CASSQGSDTEAFF. The CDR3 DNA reads as TGTGCCAGCTCACAGGGGTCGGACACTGAAGCTTTCTTT. Full variable domain (missing parts from reference TRBV18 and TRBJ1-1): NAGVMQNPRHLVRRRGQEARLRCSPMKGHSHVYWYRQLPEEGLKFMVYLQKENIIDESGMPKERFSAEFPKEGPSILRIQQVVRGDSAAYFCASSQGSDTEAFFGQGTRLTVV.

The chain has TRBV11-2 and TRBJ2-1, with D uncertain. There are 15 residues in the CDR3. V lost 5 bases, J lost 0 bases, and 11 bases lay in between. In germline, CDR1 is SGHAT, CDR2 FQNNGV. CDR3 loop: CASSPLIASYNEQFF. The CDR3 DNA follows: TGTGCCAGCAGCCCACTTATAGCCTCCTACAATGAGCAGTTCTTC.

This clonotype was counted a few times. The V call is TRBV7-9, the J call TRBJ2-3; 9 bases fit TRBD2. V shed 4 bases and J 0 bases; nucleotides not matched to a gene: 5. This CDR3 is built from 16 residues. Germline V CDR1 and CDR2: SEHNR, FQNEAQ (reference sequence). CDR3 amino acids: CASSSTSGSSTDTQYF. DNA for the CDR3: TGTGCCAGCAGCTCGACTAGCGGATCTAGCACAGATACGCAGTATTTT.

This chain joins TRBV24-1 and TRBJ2-7; D unclear. Germline CDR1 KGHDR, CDR2 SFDVKD. This CDR3 region has 11 residues. Trimming removed 9 bases at V and 7 bases at J, with 12 bases between. The chain's CDR3 is CATGPYNEQYF. The CDR3 nucleotides are TGTGCCACCGGACCTTACAATGAGCAGTACTTC.

The V gene is TRBV29-1, the J gene TRBJ1-3; unclear D gene. This CDR3 comprises 11 residues. Trimming shortened V by 7 bases and J by 0 bases, and 4 bases separated the two germline ends. Looked up from germline, CDR1 is SQVTM and CDR2 is ANQGSEA. CDR3 nucleotides: TGCAGCGCCCACTCTGGAAACACCATATATTTT. Protein sequence: CSAHSGNTIYF.

This chain connects TRBV10-3 to TRBJ2-5, with TRBD1 identical over 9 bases. CDR1 and CDR2 from the germline V gene are ENHRY and SYGVKD. V lost 8 bases to trimming and J lost 5 bases; unmatched junction nucleotides: 6. The CDR3 is 13 residues long. The CDR3 reads CAISTGGRETQYF. CDR3 bases: TGTGCCATCTCGACAGGGGGACGGGAGACCCAGTACTTC.